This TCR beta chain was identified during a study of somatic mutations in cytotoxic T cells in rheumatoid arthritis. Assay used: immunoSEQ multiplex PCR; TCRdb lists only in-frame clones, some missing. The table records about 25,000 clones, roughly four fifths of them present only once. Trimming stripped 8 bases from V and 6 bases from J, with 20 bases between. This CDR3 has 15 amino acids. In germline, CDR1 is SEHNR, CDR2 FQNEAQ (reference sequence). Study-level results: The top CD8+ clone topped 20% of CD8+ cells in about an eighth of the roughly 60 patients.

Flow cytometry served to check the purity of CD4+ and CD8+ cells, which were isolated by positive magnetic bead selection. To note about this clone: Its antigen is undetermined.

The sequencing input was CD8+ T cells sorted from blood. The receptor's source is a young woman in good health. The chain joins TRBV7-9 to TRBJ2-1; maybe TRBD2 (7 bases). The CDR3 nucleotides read TGTGCCAGCTGGGGGGCGGGAGATGGTCCCAATGAGCAGTTCTTC. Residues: CASWGAGDGPNEQFF.